The entry that follows covers one T cell receptor beta chain sequence. The target antigen is unknown. The sample originates from a study of cytomegalovirus exposure and HLA in healthy donors. Study at large: Unique TCR beta sequences numbering approximately 120 million came from 150 million to 200 million T cells in an earlier analysis. Study outcomes and limitations: There were some V segments, including TRBV6-2 and TRBV6-3, excluded as indistinguishable. CMV antigen specificity of a few CMV-associated chains was confirmed in vitro.

The length of the CDR3 is 12 residues. V was trimmed by 8 bases and J by 3 bases, leaving 10 bases between them. CDR1 is MNHGY and CDR2 is SVAAGI in the germline V gene. The PCR ran on 60 Vbeta and 13 Jbeta primers. TCRdb's table, derived via immunoSEQ multiplex PCR, lists solely in-frame clones and lacks some. The repertoire includes about 98,000 clones, more than 60% of them detected once, and roughly 2.5% sits in the top ten. This sequence joins TRBV6-9 and TRBJ1-1; D gene uncertain. Sequenced: PBMCs. The sequence was obtained from a man between 50 and 59 years old in good health and CMV-seronegative. CDR3: CASGRFYTEAFF. CDR3 sequence (DNA): TGTGCCAGCGGCCGCTTTTACACTGAAGCTTTCTTT.